This entry lists 17 T cell receptor beta chains sequenced from one sample in a study of T cell changes during pregnancy in multiple sclerosis. The method was immunoSEQ multiplex PCR; TCRdb's version includes in-frame clones alone and lacks a portion of them. Of about 17,000 clones listed, 88% are singletons. The sample here was CD8+ T cells from peripheral blood mononuclear cells, taken after pregnancy. These receptors were collected from a female donor in good health, enrolled as a control in a pregnancy study.

The chain uses TRBV18 and TRBJ1-1, with a tentative D call TRBD1 (5 bases). V was clipped by 3 bases and J by 1 base, with 15 bases between them. Germline V gives CDR1 KGHSH, CDR2 LQKENI. The CDR3 is 16 residues long. CDR3 residues: CASSPGARGWNTEAFF. DNA for the CDR3: TGTGCCAGCTCACCTGGAGCTCGGGGGTGGAACACTGAAGCTTTCTTT.

The chain recombines TRBV6-6 with TRBJ1-1; D may be TRBD1 (6 bases). Trimming cost V 0 bases and J 5 bases, with 16 bases left between them. The germline V gene has CDR1 MNHNY and CDR2 SVGAGI (reference sequence). The CDR3 is 16 residues long. The CDR3 region is CASSYSSQGTWTEAFF. The CDR3 region has the DNA TGTGCCAGCAGTTACTCCTCACAGGGTACGTGGACTGAAGCTTTCTTT.

The V and J genes are TRBV27 and TRBJ2-5, with D perhaps TRBD1 (6 bases). Looked up from germline, CDR1 is MNHEY and CDR2 is SMNVEV (reference sequence). The V gene lost 1 base and the J gene lost 5 bases, with 11 bases spanning the gap. The CDR3 contains 14 residues. DNA of the CDR3: TGTGCCAGCAGTTTATTCAGGGGTATCGAGACCCAGTACTTC. It is translated as CASSLFRGIETQYF.

V usage is TRBV7-6 and J usage is TRBJ1-5; D gene ambiguous. V dropped 5 bases and J dropped 0 bases, with 14 bases sitting between them. CDR3 size: 16 residues. CDR1 SGHVS and CDR2 FNYEAQ come from the germline V gene. The DNA for the CDR3 is TGTGCCAGCAGCCCGGAGGGAGCAGATAGCAATCAGCCCCAGCATTTT. It translates to CASSPEGADSNQPQHF.

The V gene is TRBV6-1, the J gene TRBJ2-5, with 8 nucleotides matching TRBD1. The assigned J gene may be wrong: the sequence end matches TRBJ2-7 better. CDR1 and CDR2 (germline): MNHNS, SASEGT. The CDR3 contains 15 residues. In DNA form, the CDR3 reads TGTGCCAGCAGTGAAGAATGGACAGGGACCTACGAGCAGTACTTC. This gives the protein CASSEEWTGTYEQYF.

The rearrangement joins TRBV5-4 to TRBJ2-7; D gene ambiguous. The CDR3 runs 12 residues. V lost 1 base and J 3 bases, leaving 5 bases between the germline ends. Per the germline V gene, CDR1 is SGHNT and CDR2 is YYREEE (reference sequence). CDR3 residues: CASSLSGYEQYF. CDR3 DNA: TGTGCCAGCAGCTTGTCAGGCTACGAGCAGTACTTC. Variable domain in full (rest from reference TRBV5-4 and TRBJ2-7): ETGVTQSPTHLIKTRGQQVTLRCSSQSGHNTVSWYQQALGQGPQFIFQYYREEENGRGNFPPRFSGLQFPNYSSELNVNALELDDSALYLCASSLSGYEQYFGPGTRLTVT.

The rearrangement links TRBV27 to TRBJ1-1, with 7 bases aligning to TRBD1. The V gene end was trimmed by 6 bases and the J gene end by 0 bases; junction bases not matched to a gene: 4. Germline assignment: CDR1 MNHEY and CDR2 SMNVEV (reference sequence). This CDR3 has 14 amino acids. The CDR3 DNA follows: TGTGCCAGCAGCCAGGGGGGACTGAACACTGAAGCTTTCTTT. It specifies CASSQGGLNTEAFF.

The CDR3 protein is CASSQTHFGVETQYF. The DNA for the CDR3 is TGCGCCAGCAGCCAGACCCACTTCGGGGTGGAGACCCAGTACTTC. The chain has TRBV5-1 and TRBJ2-5; a possible D gene is TRBD2 (5 bases). This CDR3 contains 15 residues. Trimming stripped 4 bases from V and 5 bases from J, with 18 bases between. Germline values: CDR1 SGHRS, CDR2 YFSETQ.

Concerning this clone: The same CDR3 can be traced to other DNA sequences in this sample. The V gene is TRBV9, the J gene TRBJ2-7; the match to TRBD2 covers 7 bases. V lost 2 bases, J lost 1 base, and 3 bases stayed unmatched. CDR1 and CDR2 from the germline V gene are SGDLS and YYNGEE. CDR3 length: 14 residues. The CDR3 loop is CASSVGGSSYEQYF. DNA for the CDR3: TGTGCCAGCAGCGTTGGCGGGAGTTCCTACGAGCAGTACTTC.

This clone was counted a few times. This chain uses TRBV6-1 with TRBJ1-4; 10 bases are a match to TRBD1. Trimming at V came to 4 bases and at J to 8 bases, leaving 10 bases not matched to a gene. Germline assignment: CDR1 MNHNS and CDR2 SASEGT. CDR3 length: 16 residues. The chain's CDR3 is CASSGGQGKGWEKLFF. In DNA, the CDR3 is TGTGCCAGCAGTGGGGGACAGGGGAAAGGATGGGAAAAACTGTTTTTT.

This chain uses TRBV29-1 with TRBJ1-2; D possibly corresponds to TRBD1 (6 bases). Looked up from germline, CDR1 is SQVTM and CDR2 is ANQGSEA. The CDR3 consists of 14 residues. V was pared by 5 bases and J by 3 bases, with 16 bases between. The CDR3 protein is CSVNRPPGDYGYTF. DNA of the CDR3: TGCAGCGTTAACCGCCCTCCAGGGGACTATGGCTACACCTTC.

The J gene is TRBJ2-6, the V gene TRBV2, with TRBD2 matching 10 bases. The CDR3 has 18 amino acids. With 1 base clipped from V and 3 bases from J, the junction kept 6 bases outside the gene matches. Germline V gene sequence: CDR1 SNHLY, CDR2 FYNNEI. CDR3 in amino acids: CASSEGLAGEDGANVLTF. Here the CDR3 DNA reads TGTGCCAGCAGTGAAGGGCTAGCGGGAGAAGATGGGGCCAACGTCCTGACTTTC.

The chain has TRBV2 and TRBJ2-6, with D maybe TRBD1 (6 bases). The CDR3 spans 19 residues. Germline CDR1 reads SNHLY; CDR2 reads FYNNEI. Trimming removed 3 bases from V and 0 bases from J, with 18 bases in between. CDR3: CASSDETGYPGSGANVLTF. CDR3 DNA sequence: TGTGCCAGCAGTGATGAAACAGGGTATCCCGGCTCTGGGGCCAACGTCCTGACTTTC.

The chain has TRBV6-4 and TRBJ2-3; D uncertain. The CDR3 runs 14 residues. Trimming shortened V by 3 bases and J by 1 base, and 8 bases separated the two germline ends. The germline CDR1 and CDR2 sequences are MRHNA and SNTAGT. This chain's CDR3 is CASSDNPGTDTQYF. CDR3 in DNA: TGTGCCAGCAGTGATAATCCCGGCACAGATACGCAGTATTTT.

The V and J genes are TRBV6-1 and TRBJ2-7; D perhaps matches TRBD1 (6 bases). Germline CDR1 reads MNHNS; CDR2 reads SASEGT. The length of the CDR3 is 14 residues. V gave up 6 bases and J gave up 2 bases, with 14 bases separating them. This chain's CDR3 is CASSARGGAYEQYF. CDR3 nucleotides: TGTGCCAGCAGCGCCCGAGGGGGAGCCTACGAGCAGTACTTC.

Regarding this clone: Germline is not matched at one junction end, which may reflect a read error. The V and J genes are TRBV13 and TRBJ2-5; 7 bases are a match to TRBD2. The CDR3 is 15 amino acids. In germline, CDR1 is PRHDT, CDR2 FYEKMQ (reference sequence). The CDR3 spells CASSLEPRGTPGLHF. The CDR3 DNA reads TGTGCCAGCAGCTTAGAGCCCCGGGGGACCCCGGGACTACACTTC.

The chain is built from TRBV21-1 and TRBJ2-7; TRBD1 reflects the table's D call only, with no check against the DNA. TRBV21-1 is deemed a pseudogene. The CDR3 sequence is 15 residues long. The DNA for the CDR3 is TGTGCCAGCAGCAAAGTGGACAGGGGGCTCTACGAGCAGTACTTC. Translating it yields CASSKVDRGLYEQYF.